The 9 T cell receptor beta chains presented below share a single source sample, sequenced in a study of cytomegalovirus exposure and HLA in healthy donors (TCRdb year 2017). Libraries came from the immunoSEQ multiplex PCR assay. TCRdb re-hosts the immuneACCESS table, in-frame sequences only. Its copies lack some clones; in the studies checked, an unresolved V gene accounts for under half of them, and the cause for the rest is not known. The sample table holds about 260,000 clones, of which less than 95% were seen once. The ten top clones hold approximately 3% of the sample. Sequenced material: PBMCs. All receptors derive from a woman in her 30s in good health and CMV-seronegative.

V gene TRBV30 combines with J gene TRBJ2-1; D gene unclear. The ends were cut back, 5 bases at V and 10 bases at J, with 12 bases in the middle. The CDR3 has 11 residues. Germline CDR1 reads GTSNPN; CDR2 reads SVGIG (reference sequence). The CDR3 coding sequence is TGTGCCTGGGGTCGGACCAGGGAGCAGTTCTTC. Translation gives CAWGRTREQFF.

The chain has TRBV15 and TRBJ2-1; 13 nucleotides match TRBD2. Germline V gene lookup returns CDR1 LNHNV and CDR2 YYDKDF (reference sequence). With V trimmed by 5 bases and J by 4 bases, 8 bases remained unmatched. The CDR3 is 17 amino acids. CDR3 amino acids: CATSAPWTSGRYNEQFF. Here the CDR3 DNA reads TGTGCCACCAGCGCCCCGTGGACTAGCGGGAGATACAATGAGCAGTTCTTC. The full variable domain, with the rest looked up from reference TRBV15 and TRBJ2-1, is DAMVIQNPRYQVTQFGKPVTLSCSQTLNHNVMYWYQQKSSQAPKLLFHYYDKDFNNEADTPDNFQSRRPNTSFCFLDIRSPGLGDTAMYLCATSAPWTSGRYNEQFFGPGTRLTVL.

V and J are TRBV9 and TRBJ2-3, with 10 bases that match TRBD2. Germline lookup yields CDR1 SGDLS and CDR2 YYNGEE. V lost 4 bases, J lost 1 base, and 3 bases stayed unmatched. The CDR3 length is 15 residues. CDR3 sequence reads: CASSPGTSGTDTQYF. CDR3 coding DNA: TGTGCCAGCAGCCCCGGGACTAGCGGCACAGATACGCAGTATTTT.

V and J are TRBV9 and TRBJ2-7; the match to TRBD2 covers 12 bases. The J call is uncertain, as TRBJ2-5 better fits the DNA end. The CDR3 runs to 13 residues. Germline CDR1 is SGDLS and CDR2 is YYNGEE. The CDR3 bases are TGTGCCAGCTCTACGACTAGCGGGAGGACCCAGTACTTC. Protein: CASSTTSGRTQYF.

The genes are TRBV9 and TRBJ2-1; D gene uncertain. With 0 bases removed from V and 5 bases from J, the gap between germline ends came to 6 bases. Germline V gives CDR1 SGDLS, CDR2 YYNGEE. The CDR3 spans 13 residues. The CDR3 sequence: CASSVDRNNEQFF. The DNA for the CDR3 is TGTGCCAGCAGCGTAGATAGAAACAATGAGCAGTTCTTC.

The CDR3 DNA reads as TGTGCCAGCAGTGAAGTCCCCCGGACAGGTAGCACAGATACGCAGTATTTT. Amino acids: CASSEVPRTGSTDTQYF. V gene TRBV2 combines with J gene TRBJ2-3; 7 nucleotides agree with TRBD1. This CDR3 is 17 amino acids long. CDR1 is SNHLY, CDR2 FYNNEI, per germline. Trimming removed 1 base from V and 0 bases from J; junction bases left unmatched: 7. Based on the CDR3 plus reference TRBV2 and TRBJ2-3, the full variable domain is EPEVTQTPSHQVTQMGQEVILRCVPISNHLYFYWYRQILGQKVEFLVSFYNNEISEKSEIFDDQFSVERPDGSNFTLKIRSTKLEDSAMYFCASSEVPRTGSTDTQYFGPGTRLTVL.

V and J are TRBV19 and TRBJ1-5; 8 bases line up with TRBD1. The CDR3 is 17 amino acids. J was trimmed by 0 bases and V by 6 bases; bases with no gene match: 10. CDR1 is LNHDA, CDR2 SQIVND, per germline (reference sequence). CDR3 nucleotides: TGTGCCAGTAGACTCGCAGGGGGCCCCTATAGCAATCAGCCCCAGCATTTT. This translates into CASRLAGGPYSNQPQHF.

This clone showed up just once. This chain links TRBV19 with TRBJ2-7, with D possibly called TRBD1 or TRBD2 (5 bases each). Trimming removed 3 bases at V and 7 bases at J, with 25 bases between. The CDR3 contains 17 residues. Germline loops: CDR1 LNHDA, CDR2 SQIVND (reference sequence). CDR3 in amino acids: CASSISSSGTDRREQYF. DNA of the CDR3: TGTGCCAGTAGTATCTCATCGTCCGGGACCGATCGTAGGGAGCAGTACTTC.

The chain couples TRBV11-2 to TRBJ2-3; 12 bases match TRBD2. The germline CDR1 and CDR2 sequences are SGHAT and FQNNGV. V shed 5 bases, J shed 2 bases, and the junction held 14 bases outside the gene matches. The CDR3 spans 19 residues. The CDR3 nucleotides are TGTGCCAGCAGCGGAATCCGAAGACGGACTAGCGGGACCACAGATACGCAGTATTTT. Protein product: CASSGIRRRTSGTTDTQYF.